This is a list of T cell receptor beta chains from one sample in a study of T cells after yellow fever vaccination. One entry per CDR3 protein, called by TCRdb with MiXCR from the 5' RACE reads. Among 450,000 to 650,000 distinct CDR3 sequences listed, just over 20% were seen once. Sequenced here: PBMCs, sampled more than 20 days after the first yellow fever vaccination. The source of these receptors is a man aged 18 to 29 who received the YFV17D yellow fever vaccine. The CDR3 runs from the conserved cysteine through the conserved F or W. Fields, in order: D gene, J gene, V gene, clone size, CDR3 protein, CDR3 DNA. A D gene is named only where the DNA matches it firmly. The size field is filled for only some rows; it gives once, few, many or a size class.

d_call: .
j_call: TRBJ2-2
v_call: TRBV6-1
clone_size: few
cdr3_aa: CASMTLRDSFGAGELFF
cdr3_nt: .

d_call: .
j_call: TRBJ2-3
v_call: TRBV4-3
clone_size: few
cdr3_aa: CASSHGARDADTQYF
cdr3_nt: TGCGCCAGCAGCCACGGGGCCAGGGACGCAGATACGCAGTATTTT

d_call: .
j_call: TRBJ1-1
v_call: TRBV19
clone_size: .
cdr3_aa: CASSMGIGNTEAFF
cdr3_nt: TGTGCCAGTAGTATGGGAATTGGTAACACTGAAGCTTTCTTT

d_call: .
j_call: TRBJ1-4
v_call: TRBV12-3/TRBV12-4
clone_size: .
cdr3_aa: CASSQTLTNEKLFF
cdr3_nt: TGTGCCAGCAGTCAGACCCTAACTAATGAAAAACTGTTTTTT

d_call: TRBD2
j_call: TRBJ2-1
v_call: TRBV20-1
clone_size: .
cdr3_aa: CSAAGLAGNEQFF
cdr3_nt: TGCAGTGCTGCCGGACTAGCGGGCAATGAGCAGTTCTTC

d_call: .
j_call: TRBJ1-1
v_call: TRBV7-2
clone_size: .
cdr3_aa: CASSSLRRGNTEAFF
cdr3_nt: TGTGCCAGCAGCTCCCTCCGGCGGGGTAACACTGAAGCTTTCTTT

d_call: .
j_call: TRBJ2-3
v_call: TRBV24-1
clone_size: few
cdr3_aa: CATSAASGTDTQYF
cdr3_nt: TGTGCCACCAGTGCCGCTAGCGGCACAGATACGCAGTATTTT

d_call: .
j_call: TRBJ2-7
v_call: TRBV4-1
clone_size: few
cdr3_aa: CASSQEEGARNEQYF
cdr3_nt: TGCGCCAGCAGCCAAGAGGAGGGGGCGAGGAACGAGCAGTACTTC

d_call: .
j_call: TRBJ2-3
v_call: TRBV11-2
clone_size: once
cdr3_aa: CAGSLRSYTDTQYF
cdr3_nt: TGTGCCGGCAGCTTAAGAAGCTACACAGATACGCAGTATTTT

d_call: .
j_call: TRBJ2-2
v_call: TRBV20-1
clone_size: .
cdr3_aa: CSARLGSSSAGELFF
cdr3_nt: TGCAGTGCTAGACTTGGAAGTTCCTCTGCCGGGGAGCTGTTTTTT

d_call: .
j_call: TRBJ1-2
v_call: TRBV11-3
clone_size: few
cdr3_aa: CASSPRVGGYTF
cdr3_nt: TGTGCCAGCAGCCCCAGGGTCGGCGGCTACACCTTC

d_call: .
j_call: TRBJ1-2
v_call: TRBV6-5
clone_size: .
cdr3_aa: CASSYQQHYGYTF
cdr3_nt: TGTGCCAGCAGTTACCAACAGCACTATGGCTACACCTTC

d_call: .
j_call: TRBJ1-2
v_call: TRBV7-2
clone_size: .
cdr3_aa: CASREVIANYGYTF
cdr3_nt: TGTGCCAGCCGAGAAGTTATAGCTAACTATGGCTACACCTTC

d_call: .
j_call: TRBJ2-3
v_call: TRBV20-1
clone_size: once
cdr3_aa: CSARESTTPLEYF
cdr3_nt: TGCAGTGCTAGAGAATCCACGACTCCCCTCGAGTATTTT

d_call: TRBD1
j_call: TRBJ2-6
v_call: TRBV4-3
clone_size: many
cdr3_aa: CASSQGQGVGANVLTF
cdr3_nt: TGCGCCAGCAGCCAAGGACAGGGGGTTGGGGCCAACGTCCTGACTTTC

d_call: .
j_call: TRBJ1-5
v_call: TRBV20-1
clone_size: .
cdr3_aa: CSARADPFAPQHF
cdr3_nt: TGCAGTGCCCGCGCAGATCCTTTCGCCCCCCAGCATTTT

d_call: .
j_call: TRBJ2-5
v_call: TRBV21-1
clone_size: .
cdr3_aa: CASTLETQYF
cdr3_nt: TGTGCCAGTACTCTAGAGACCCAGTACTTC

d_call: .
j_call: TRBJ1-4
v_call: TRBV7-2
clone_size: .
cdr3_aa: CASRRAGGSEKLFF
cdr3_nt: TGTGCCAGCCGAAGGGCAGGCGGGTCTGAAAAACTGTTTTTT

d_call: TRBD2
j_call: TRBJ2-5
v_call: TRBV7-2
clone_size: .
cdr3_aa: CASSLESASGVETQYF
cdr3_nt: TGTGCCAGCAGCTTAGAGTCGGCTAGCGGGGTAGAGACCCAGTACTTC

d_call: TRBD2
j_call: TRBJ2-1
v_call: TRBV6-5
clone_size: .
cdr3_aa: CASSYAGGQSSYNEQFF
cdr3_nt: TGTGCCAGCAGTTACGCGGGGGGCCAAAGCTCCTACAATGAGCAGTTCTTC

d_call: .
j_call: TRBJ1-5
v_call: TRBV4-3
clone_size: few
cdr3_aa: CASSQERFSNQPQHF
cdr3_nt: TGCGCCAGCAGCCAAGAAAGGTTTAGCAATCAGCCCCAGCATTTT

d_call: TRBD2
j_call: TRBJ2-1
v_call: TRBV6-2/TRBV6-3
clone_size: .
cdr3_aa: CASRDGGWARSYNEQFF
cdr3_nt: TGTGCCAGCCGGGACGGGGGGTGGGCCAGGTCCTACAATGAGCAGTTCTTC

d_call: .
j_call: TRBJ2-1
v_call: TRBV5-6
clone_size: few
cdr3_aa: CASSLDGLSYNEQFF
cdr3_nt: TGTGCCAGCAGCCTTGACGGACTCTCCTACAATGAGCAGTTCTTC

d_call: .
j_call: TRBJ1-5
v_call: TRBV4-3
clone_size: few
cdr3_aa: CASSQDPAGNKPQHF
cdr3_nt: TGCGCCAGCAGCCAAGATCCAGCAGGCAATAAGCCCCAGCATTTT

d_call: TRBD2
j_call: TRBJ2-2
v_call: TRBV12-3/TRBV12-4
clone_size: few
cdr3_aa: CASTLLAGQTGELFF
cdr3_nt: TGTGCCAGCACCCTACTAGCGGGGCAGACCGGGGAGCTGTTTTTT

d_call: .
j_call: TRBJ1-1
v_call: TRBV9
clone_size: .
cdr3_aa: CASSEAGSSNTEAFF
cdr3_nt: TGTGCCAGCAGCGAGGCAGGGAGCTCGAACACTGAAGCTTTCTTT

d_call: .
j_call: TRBJ2-3
v_call: TRBV9
clone_size: few
cdr3_aa: CASRVVTDTQYF
cdr3_nt: TGTGCCAGCAGGGTAGTAACAGATACGCAGTATTTT

d_call: TRBD2
j_call: TRBJ2-5
v_call: TRBV5-1
clone_size: .
cdr3_aa: CASSLGRGRGETQYF
cdr3_nt: TGCGCCAGCAGCTTGGGCCGAGGGCGGGGGGAGACCCAGTACTTC

d_call: TRBD1
j_call: TRBJ1-2
v_call: TRBV4-1
clone_size: .
cdr3_aa: CASSQRAGTGGGGYTF
cdr3_nt: TGCGCCAGCAGCCAACGAGCCGGGACAGGGGGTGGTGGCTACACCTTC

d_call: .
j_call: TRBJ1-6
v_call: TRBV25-1
clone_size: few
cdr3_aa: CASSGFSRGNSPLHF
cdr3_nt: TGTGCCAGCAGTGGTTTCTCCAGGGGAAATTCACCCCTCCACTTT

d_call: .
j_call: TRBJ2-7
v_call: TRBV5-6
clone_size: .
cdr3_aa: CASSVTQANGYEQYF
cdr3_nt: TGTGCCAGCAGCGTTACTCAAGCAAACGGCTACGAGCAGTACTTC

d_call: .
j_call: TRBJ2-1
v_call: TRBV7-9
clone_size: .
cdr3_aa: CASSGTAEQFF
cdr3_nt: TGTGCCAGCAGCGGTACGGCGGAGCAGTTCTTC

d_call: .
j_call: TRBJ2-3
v_call: TRBV11-2
clone_size: few
cdr3_aa: CASSFPRGGSRTDTQYF
cdr3_nt: TGTGCCAGCAGCTTCCCCCGCGGAGGCAGCAGAACAGATACGCAGTATTTT

d_call: TRBD1
j_call: TRBJ2-1
v_call: TRBV6-5
clone_size: few
cdr3_aa: CASRPGTGIRNEQFF
cdr3_nt: TGTGCCAGCAGGCCCGGGACAGGGATACGCAATGAGCAGTTCTTC

d_call: .
j_call: TRBJ1-1
v_call: TRBV5-4
clone_size: few
cdr3_aa: CASSFGAENTEAFF
cdr3_nt: TGTGCCAGCAGCTTCGGAGCGGAGAACACTGAAGCTTTCTTT

d_call: .
j_call: TRBJ1-1
v_call: TRBV5-1
clone_size: few
cdr3_aa: CASSGGNLNTEAFF
cdr3_nt: TGCGCCAGCAGCGGAGGGAACTTGAACACTGAAGCTTTCTTT

d_call: TRBD2
j_call: TRBJ2-3
v_call: TRBV6-2/TRBV6-3
clone_size: .
cdr3_aa: CASSPSRRGALFTDTQYF
cdr3_nt: TGTGCCAGCAGCCCCTCCCGGCGGGGGGCCCTCTTCACAGATACGCAGTATTTT

d_call: .
j_call: TRBJ1-3
v_call: TRBV10-3
clone_size: many
cdr3_aa: CAISEAPFSGNTIYF
cdr3_nt: TGTGCCATCAGTGAGGCCCCTTTTTCTGGAAACACCATATATTTT

d_call: .
j_call: TRBJ2-1
v_call: TRBV19
clone_size: many
cdr3_aa: CASSRRSTDEQFF
cdr3_nt: TGTGCCAGTAGTAGGCGGTCTACGGATGAGCAGTTCTTC

d_call: TRBD1
j_call: TRBJ2-1
v_call: TRBV6-1
clone_size: .
cdr3_aa: CASSGGTGFFNEQFF
cdr3_nt: TGTGCCAGCAGTGGCGGGACAGGGTTTTTCAATGAGCAGTTCTTC

d_call: .
j_call: TRBJ1-1
v_call: TRBV7-8
clone_size: .
cdr3_aa: CASSLIGGGNTEAFF
cdr3_nt: TGTGCCAGCAGCTTAATCGGGGGCGGGAACACTGAAGCTTTCTTT

d_call: .
j_call: TRBJ1-1
v_call: TRBV12-3/TRBV12-4
clone_size: .
cdr3_aa: CASSFAWRGTEAFF
cdr3_nt: TGTGCCAGCAGCTTCGCCTGGCGGGGCACTGAAGCTTTCTTT

d_call: .
j_call: TRBJ2-1
v_call: TRBV14
clone_size: once
cdr3_aa: CASSQKAALSYNEQFF
cdr3_nt: TGTGCCAGCAGCCAAAAGGCGGCCCTCTCCTACAATGAGCAGTTCTTC

d_call: TRBD1
j_call: TRBJ2-4
v_call: TRBV5-1
clone_size: many
cdr3_aa: CASSLGQAKNIQYF
cdr3_nt: TGTGCCAGCAGCTTGGGACAGGCCAAAAACATTCAGTACTTC

d_call: .
j_call: TRBJ1-5
v_call: TRBV7-3
clone_size: .
cdr3_aa: CASSASRNQPQHF
cdr3_nt: TGTGCCAGCAGCGCAAGTCGGAATCAGCCCCAGCATTTT

d_call: .
j_call: TRBJ1-2
v_call: TRBV7-9
clone_size: few
cdr3_aa: CASSLGQNSPNYGYTF
cdr3_nt: TGTGCCAGCAGCTTAGGACAGAACAGTCCGAACTATGGCTACACCTTC

d_call: .
j_call: TRBJ1-3
v_call: TRBV5-5
clone_size: few
cdr3_aa: CASSWTETGNTIYF
cdr3_nt: TGTGCCAGCAGCTGGACGGAGACTGGAAACACCATATATTTT

d_call: .
j_call: TRBJ2-3
v_call: TRBV6-1
clone_size: many
cdr3_aa: CASRTGGVDTQYF
cdr3_nt: TGTGCCAGCAGGACCGGGGGAGTGGATACGCAGTATTTT

d_call: .
j_call: TRBJ2-1
v_call: TRBV23-1
clone_size: .
cdr3_aa: CASSQPRQGGRDNEQFF
cdr3_nt: TGCGCCAGCAGTCAACCCAGACAGGGAGGACGGGACAATGAGCAGTTCTTC

d_call: TRBD2
j_call: TRBJ2-5
v_call: TRBV9
clone_size: few
cdr3_aa: CASSVGAGTTTTQETQYF
cdr3_nt: TGTGCCAGCAGCGTAGGGGCCGGGACTACCACGACCCAAGAGACCCAGTACTTC

d_call: .
j_call: TRBJ2-2
v_call: TRBV4-1
clone_size: few
cdr3_aa: CASSQDPVRATGELFF
cdr3_nt: TGCGCCAGCAGCCAAGATCCTGTCAGAGCCACCGGGGAGCTGTTTTTT

d_call: TRBD2
j_call: TRBJ2-1
v_call: TRBV11-1
clone_size: few
cdr3_aa: CASSRKGLAGANEQFF
cdr3_nt: TGTGCCAGCAGCCGAAAGGGACTAGCGGGGGCCAATGAGCAGTTCTTC

d_call: .
j_call: TRBJ2-7
v_call: TRBV7-9
clone_size: few
cdr3_aa: CASSPGGYSYEQYF
cdr3_nt: TGTGCCAGCAGCCCCGGGGGTTACTCCTACGAGCAGTACTTC

d_call: TRBD1
j_call: TRBJ1-4
v_call: TRBV7-2
clone_size: .
cdr3_aa: CASSEQGFGEKLFF
cdr3_nt: TGTGCCAGCAGCGAACAGGGGTTCGGTGAAAAACTGTTTTTT

d_call: TRBD2
j_call: TRBJ2-3
v_call: TRBV4-3
clone_size: .
cdr3_aa: CASSHGLGQTDTQYF
cdr3_nt: TGCGCCAGCAGCCACGGACTAGGCCAAACAGATACGCAGTATTTT

d_call: .
j_call: TRBJ1-5
v_call: TRBV27
clone_size: .
cdr3_aa: CASSFPRTCNQPQHF
cdr3_nt: TGTGCCAGCAGTTTCCCAAGGACCTGCAATCAGCCCCAGCATTTT

d_call: .
j_call: TRBJ2-7
v_call: TRBV5-5
clone_size: .
cdr3_aa: CASSLGRAAYSYEQYF
cdr3_nt: TGTGCCAGCAGCTTGGGCAGGGCCGCCTACTCCTACGAGCAGTACTTC

d_call: .
j_call: TRBJ1-1
v_call: TRBV29-1
clone_size: .
cdr3_aa: CSVGWGEVSEAFF
cdr3_nt: TGCAGCGTTGGTTGGGGTGAGGTCTCCGAAGCTTTCTTT

d_call: TRBD1
j_call: TRBJ1-5
v_call: TRBV12-3/TRBV12-4
clone_size: .
cdr3_aa: CASSRTGDSNQPQHF
cdr3_nt: TGTGCCAGCAGTCGGACAGGGGATAGCAATCAGCCCCAGCATTTT

d_call: .
j_call: TRBJ2-5
v_call: TRBV4-3
clone_size: .
cdr3_aa: CASSRSAPETQYF
cdr3_nt: TGCGCCAGCAGCCGGTCTGCCCCAGAGACCCAGTACTTC